The subject of this entry is one T cell receptor beta chain. Its antigen is as yet unknown. V was clipped by 6 bases and J by 2 bases, with 21 bases between them. The CDR3 is 18 amino acids. CDR1 is SGHRS, CDR2 YFSETQ, per germline. The data are from a study of cytomegalovirus exposure and HLA in healthy donors. Researchers ran the PCR with 60 Vbeta and 13 Jbeta primers. Here immunoSEQ multiplex PCR was the method, and the copy in TCRdb shows in-frame clones only, minus some. The profile shows some 60,000 clones, 70% to 90% of them singletons. Study observations and caveats: Most of the TCR beta V segments (in an earlier analysis) were productive either about 87% or about 30% of the time.

The origin of this receptor is a male donor in good health and CMV-seronegative. Sequencing was done on a sample of PBMCs. V usage is TRBV5-1 and J usage is TRBJ2-6; D not certain. CDR3 region: CASILGLPGVPGANVLTF. CDR3 bases: TGCGCCAGCATCCTTGGGCTCCCAGGCGTCCCTGGGGCCAACGTCCTGACTTTC. The full variable domain, in which reference TRBV5-1 and TRBJ2-6 provide the parts outside the CDR3, is KAGVTQTPRYLIKTRGQQVTLSCSPISGHRSVSWYQQTPGQGLQFLFEYFSETQRNKGNFPGRFSGRQFSNSRSEMNVSTLELGDSALYLCASILGLPGVPGANVLTFGAGSRLTVL.